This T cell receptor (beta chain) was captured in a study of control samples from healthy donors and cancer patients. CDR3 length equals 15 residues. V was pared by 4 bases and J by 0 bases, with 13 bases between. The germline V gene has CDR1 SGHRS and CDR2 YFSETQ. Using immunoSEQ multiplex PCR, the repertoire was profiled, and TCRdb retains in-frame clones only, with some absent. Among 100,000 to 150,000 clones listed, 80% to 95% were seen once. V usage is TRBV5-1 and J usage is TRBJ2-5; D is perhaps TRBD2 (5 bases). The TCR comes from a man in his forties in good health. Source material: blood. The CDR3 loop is CASSGPRDYQETQYF. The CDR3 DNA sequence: TGCGCCAGCAGCGGTCCGAGGGATTACCAAGAGACCCAGTACTTC.